These 19 T cell receptor beta chains were all obtained from the same sample, sequenced in a study of regulatory T cells in long-lasting Graves disease. TCR beta libraries were built with iRepertoire HTBI primers and Arm-PCR of CDR3 regions. In TCRdb, the multiplex PCR reads were re-called with MiXCR into one record per CDR3 protein. Among roughly 430,000 distinct CDR3 sequences listed, about a sixth were seen once. Noted time point: newly diagnosed GD, antithyroid drugs for less than 3 months. Preparation of the TCR library used RNA extracted from PBMCs. The same sample was also studied in work on T cells in Graves' hyperthyroidism and ophthalmopathy.

This specimen was peripheral blood mononuclear cells (PBMCs), taken at new diagnosis, from a patient treated with antithyroid drugs. The receptors come from a woman aged 25 to 39 with Graves disease.

This clonotype was picked up many times. This chain uses TRBV5-1 with TRBJ1-6; unclear D gene. Germline V gene data show CDR1 as SGHRS and CDR2 as YFSETQ. Trimming left V 0 bases short and J 5 bases short, with 6 bases between. The CDR3 loop spans 14 amino acids. The CDR3 sequence is CASSLAGNNSPLHF. CDR3 nucleotide sequence: TGCGCCAGCAGCTTGGCCGGGAATAATTCACCCCTCCACTTT.

This clonotype was found many times. The V gene is TRBV19, the J gene TRBJ1-1, with D possibly TRBD1 on 6 matching bases. Germline loops: CDR1 LNHDA, CDR2 SQIVND (reference sequence). The ends were cut back, 7 bases at V and 0 bases at J, with 18 bases in the middle. The CDR3 sequence is 16 residues long. The CDR3 DNA is TGTGCCAGTAAGTCGGCAGGGGTTATTTTGAACACTGAAGCTTTCTTT. Translated, it gives CASKSAGVILNTEAFF.

This chain links TRBV15 with TRBJ2-1; D ambiguous. The V gene's germline CDR1 is LNHNV and CDR2 YYDKDF (reference sequence). V was clipped by 0 bases and J by 5 bases, with 2 bases between them. CDR3 length: 12 residues. The CDR3 reads CATSREDNEQFF. CDR3 bases: TGTGCCACCAGCAGAGAGGACAATGAGCAGTTCTTC.

This clonotype was seen more than once but under ten times. The genes are TRBV5-6 and TRBJ2-1, with 10 positions matching TRBD2. Unmatched junction bases numbered 12, after V lost 4 bases and J lost 14 bases. Germline V gives CDR1 SGHDT, CDR2 YYEEEE. The CDR3 spans 14 residues. The CDR3 DNA sequence: TGTGCCAGCAGCCCCGGGGGACTAGCGCTGGGGGAGTTCTTC. Amino acids: CASSPGGLALGEFF.

This clonotype was seen only a few times. V is TRBV19 and J is TRBJ1-2; the match to TRBD1 covers 7 bases. V gave up 5 bases and J gave up 5 bases; unmatched junction bases: 8. The CDR3 has 14 amino acids. Per germline, CDR1 LNHDA and CDR2 SQIVND (reference sequence). The CDR3 DNA is TGTGCCAGTAGTCGGACAGGACAAGGGTATGGCTACACCTTC. Translation gives CASSRTGQGYGYTF.

This clonotype was seen repeatedly, ten times or more. CDR3 nucleotide sequence: TGTGCCAGCAATGCCCCTAGCGAATACAATGAGCAGTTCTTC. Translated, it gives CASNAPSEYNEQFF. The chain recombines TRBV2 with TRBJ2-1, with D maybe TRBD2 (6 bases). The V end was cut by 7 bases, the J end by 4 bases, with 14 bases between. This CDR3 has 14 amino acids. CDR1 and CDR2 (germline): SNHLY, FYNNEI.

This clonotype was detected a few times. This sequence joins TRBV9 and TRBJ2-7, with 7 bases that match TRBD1. V trimming: 3 bases; J trimming: 3 bases; junction bases outside the gene matches: 3. The CDR3 is 13 amino acids. The V gene's germline CDR1 is SGDLS and CDR2 YYNGEE. The DNA for the CDR3 is TGTGCCAGCAGCGGTGGGACAGACTACGAGCAGTACTTC. Its translation: CASSGGTDYEQYF.

This clonotype was observed a handful of times. The V and J genes are TRBV5-1 and TRBJ1-3; no clear D gene. V lost 0 bases to trimming and J lost 0 bases, with 10 bases between them. Germline V lookup: CDR1 SGHRS, CDR2 YFSETQ. The CDR3 is 16 residues long. CDR3 protein: CASSLEYGSSGNTIYF. Written as DNA, the CDR3 is TGCGCCAGCAGCTTGGAATACGGGAGCTCTGGAAACACCATATATTTT.

This clonotype was observed at least ten times. The chain links TRBV6-5 to TRBJ1-1; 8 bases fit TRBD1. V was pared by 4 bases and J by 6 bases, with 16 bases of the junction left unmatched. The V gene's germline CDR1 is MNHEY and CDR2 SVGAGI. The CDR3 is 17 residues long. CDR3 loop: CASSSPSGAGGAAEAFF. DNA of the CDR3: TGTGCCAGCAGTTCCCCCTCCGGGGCAGGGGGCGCGGCTGAAGCTTTCTTT.

As for this clonotype: This may arise from a read error, as a much more abundant clone is one base away. The chain couples TRBV6-1 to TRBJ1-4; D gene unclear. The assigned J gene may be wrong: the sequence end matches TRBJ1-6 better. CDR3 size: 16 residues. Germline V gives CDR1 MNHNS, CDR2 SASEGT. DNA of the CDR3: TGTGCCAGCACTAGGGAGGGATTGCCCTATAATTCACCCCTCCACTTT. It specifies CASTREGLPYNSPLHF.

At least ten counts were recorded for this clonotype. This chain connects TRBV5-8 to TRBJ2-3; a weak D match, TRBD1 (6 bases). Germline V gene sequence: CDR1 SGHTS, CDR2 YDEGEE. The CDR3 extends over 15 amino acids. Trimming left V 4 bases short and J 1 base short, with 13 bases between. CDR3 coding DNA: TGTGCCAGCAGCCCTACAGGGTATGGCACAGATACGCAGTATTTT. It is translated as CASSPTGYGTDTQYF.

The chain uses TRBV28 and TRBJ2-1; 14 bases are shared with TRBD2. This CDR3 contains 16 residues. Germline lookup yields CDR1 MDHEN and CDR2 SYDVKM. Losses at the gene ends were 4 bases for V and 7 bases for J; bases not matched to a gene: 6. The CDR3 sequence: CASSSRLAGGGNEQFF. The CDR3 DNA is TGTGCCAGCAGTTCCCGACTAGCGGGGGGGGGGAATGAGCAGTTCTTC. Drawing the rest from reference TRBV28 and TRBJ2-1, the complete variable domain is DVKVTQSSRYLVKRTGEKVFLECVQDMDHENMFWYRQDPGLGLRLIYFSYDVKMKEKGDIPEGYSVSREKKERFSLILESASTNQTSMYLCASSSRLAGGGNEQFFGPGTRLTVL.

Concerning this clonotype: A much larger clone differs by one base, so this may be a read error. The J gene is TRBJ2-1, the V gene TRBV7-9; 8 bases agree with TRBD1. CDR1 SEHNR and CDR2 FQNEAQ come from the germline V gene (reference sequence). The CDR3 totals 15 residues. Trimming took 10 bases from V and 10 from J; bases not matched to a gene: 18. In nucleotides, the CDR3 is TGTGCCACCATAAGCAGGGCAGGGGGCATCTACGAGCAGTTCTTC. Its translation: CATISRAGGIYEQFF.

This clonotype was observed many times. The J gene is TRBJ1-1, the V gene TRBV3-1; 9 bases are a match to TRBD1. The CDR3 is 17 residues long. Germline V lookup: CDR1 LGHDT, CDR2 YNNKEL (reference sequence). J gave up 6 bases and V 1 base, and 12 bases lay outside the gene matches. This CDR3 reads CASSQGGTGWVNPEAFF. The CDR3 DNA is TGTGCCAGCAGCCAAGGAGGGACAGGGTGGGTTAACCCTGAAGCTTTCTTT.

This clonotype was detected only a few times. The chain carries TRBV7-9 and TRBJ1-6; 7 bases match TRBD1. This CDR3 has 15 amino acids. Per the germline V gene, CDR1 is SEHNR and CDR2 is FQNEAQ (reference sequence). J lost 4 bases, V lost 4 bases, and 4 bases had no gene match. CDR3 sequence reads: CASSSKGAYNSPLHF. Here the CDR3 DNA reads TGTGCCAGCAGCTCTAAGGGGGCTTATAATTCACCCCTCCACTTT.

The DNA of the CDR3 is TGCGCCAGCAGCTTGGTGAGCGGGAGCAATCAGCCCCAGCATTTT. It specifies CASSLVSGSNQPQHF. The chain recombines TRBV5-1 with TRBJ1-5, with D unresolved. V gave up 0 bases and J gave up 1 base, with 8 bases separating them. The CDR3 extends over 15 amino acids. In germline, CDR1 is SGHRS, CDR2 YFSETQ.

This rearrangement joins TRBV7-2 to TRBJ2-7, with D tentatively TRBD1 (5 bases). V was pared by 4 bases and J by 5 bases, with 12 bases between. Germline V lookup: CDR1 SGHTA, CDR2 FQGNSA. The CDR3 extends over 13 amino acids. CDR3 sequence: CASSYRTVHEQYF. In nucleotides, the CDR3 is TGTGCCAGCAGCTACAGGACGGTTCACGAGCAGTACTTC.

This clonotype was detected once. The chain carries TRBV6-2 or TRBV6-3 and TRBJ1-2, with TRBD1 matching over 8 bases. The CDR3 totals 17 residues. The germline CDR1 and CDR2 sequences are MNHEY and SVGEGT. Trimming cost V 6 bases and J 5 bases; bases outside gene matches: 17. The CDR3 DNA is TGTGCCAGCAGCCCGGCGGACAGGGCGGGTCTCAATTATGGCTACACCTTC. It is translated as CASSPADRAGLNYGYTF.

This clonotype was detected a few times. The rearrangement uses TRBV14 and TRBJ1-6; no definite D call. This CDR3 has 13 residues. The V gene's germline CDR1 is SGHDN and CDR2 FVKESK. The V end lost 2 bases, the J end lost 7 bases, and 6 bases lay between the germline ends. The DNA for the CDR3 is TGTGCCAGCAGCCAACTGGGGAATTCACCCCTCCACTTT. Translating gives CASSQLGNSPLHF.